This T cell receptor (beta chain) was identified in a study of PD-1 blockade in classical Hodgkin lymphoma. Only in-frame clones appear in the TCRdb table, and some are missing; sequencing was by immunoSEQ multiplex PCR. The table includes over 25,000 clones, less than 85% detected once. The V end lost 5 bases, the J end lost 4 bases, and 11 bases lay between the germline ends. CDR1 is MNHNS, CDR2 SASEGT, per germline. CDR3 length: 13 residues. Worth noting for this clone: No antigen is known for it.

Study outcomes and limitations: Reports described newly diagnosed patients as having lower baseline TCR diversity than healthy donors. Excluded were patients who started nivolumab under 1 year after ASCT, a group that had lower diversity.

All trial patients relapsed after autologous stem cell transplantation. The rearrangement links TRBV6-1 to TRBJ1-1; a possible D gene is TRBD1 (5 bases). The sequenced sample was peripheral blood mononuclear cells (PBMCs), obtained before the second cycle of nivolumab. The TCR sequence derives from a human donor with classical Hodgkin lymphoma. CDR3 sequence: CASSLGEVTEAFF. CDR3 nucleotide sequence: TGTGCCAGCAGTTTGGGGGAGGTCACTGAAGCTTTCTTT.